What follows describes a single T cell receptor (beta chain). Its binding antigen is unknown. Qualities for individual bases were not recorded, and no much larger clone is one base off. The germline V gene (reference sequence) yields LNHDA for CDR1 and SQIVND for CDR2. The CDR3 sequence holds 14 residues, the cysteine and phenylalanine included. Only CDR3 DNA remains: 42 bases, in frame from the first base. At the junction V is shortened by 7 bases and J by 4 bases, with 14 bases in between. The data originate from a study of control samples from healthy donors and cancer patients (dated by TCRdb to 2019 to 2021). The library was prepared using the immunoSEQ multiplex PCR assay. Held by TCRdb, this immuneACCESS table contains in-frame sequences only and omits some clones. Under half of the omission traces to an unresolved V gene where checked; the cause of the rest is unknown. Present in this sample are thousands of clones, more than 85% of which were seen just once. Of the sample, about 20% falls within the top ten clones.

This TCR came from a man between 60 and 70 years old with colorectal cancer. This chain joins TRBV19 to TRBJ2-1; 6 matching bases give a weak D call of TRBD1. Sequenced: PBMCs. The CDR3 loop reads CASTPGTPYNEQFF. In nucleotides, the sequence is TGTGCCAGTACCCCCGGGACACCTTACAATGAGCAGTTCTTC.